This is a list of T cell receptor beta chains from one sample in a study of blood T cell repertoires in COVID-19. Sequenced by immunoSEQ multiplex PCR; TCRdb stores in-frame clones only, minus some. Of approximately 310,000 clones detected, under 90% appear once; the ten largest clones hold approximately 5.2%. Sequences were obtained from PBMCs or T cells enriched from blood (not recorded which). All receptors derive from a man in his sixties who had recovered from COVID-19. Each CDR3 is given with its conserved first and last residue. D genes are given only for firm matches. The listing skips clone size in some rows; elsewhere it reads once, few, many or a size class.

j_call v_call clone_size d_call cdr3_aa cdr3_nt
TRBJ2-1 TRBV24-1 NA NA CATSEEGAIRNEQFF TGTGCCACCAGCGAGGAGGGGGCGATTCGGAATGAGCAGTTCTTC
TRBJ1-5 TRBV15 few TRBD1 CATSLWTGGAGQGNQPQHF TGTGCCACCAGCTTATGGACAGGGGGGGCGGGTCAGGGCAATCAGCCCCAGCATTTT
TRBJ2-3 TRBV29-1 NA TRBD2 CSVEGLGGRAANTDTQYF TGCAGCGTTGAAGGTTTAGGCGGGAGGGCCGCTAACACAGATACGCAGTATTTT
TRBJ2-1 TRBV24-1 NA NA CATSDPQGKAGGSNEQFF TGTGCCACCAGTGACCCACAGGGGAAGGCGGGAGGCAGCAATGAGCAGTTCTTC
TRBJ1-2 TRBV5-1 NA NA CASSLGLLYGYTF TGCGCCAGCAGCTTGGGGCTCCTCTATGGCTACACCTTC
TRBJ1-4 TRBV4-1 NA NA CASSQGAGPGGEKLFF TGCGCCAGCAGCCAGGGGGCGGGTCCCGGCGGGGAAAAACTGTTTTTT
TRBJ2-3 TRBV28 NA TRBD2 CASSFGTSGTDTQYF TGTGCCAGCAGTTTCGGGACTAGCGGCACAGATACGCAGTATTTT
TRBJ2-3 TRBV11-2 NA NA CASSGGELREDTQYF TGTGCCAGCAGCGGCGGAGAACTCAGGGAAGATACGCAGTATTTT
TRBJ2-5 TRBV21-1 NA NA CASSKRGSGKTQYF TGTGCCAGCAGCAAACGGGGGTCTGGGAAGACCCAGTACTTC
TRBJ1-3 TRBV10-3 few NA CAISVSAGSGNTIYF TGTGCCATCAGCGTCTCGGCGGGGTCTGGAAACACCATATATTTT
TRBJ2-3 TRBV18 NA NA CASSPRQASSTDTQYF TGTGCCAGCTCACCAAGGCAGGCGAGTAGCACAGATACGCAGTATTTT
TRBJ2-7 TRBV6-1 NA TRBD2 CASSEAASGSYEQYF TGTGCCAGCAGTGAAGCGGCTAGCGGGAGTTACGAGCAGTACTTC
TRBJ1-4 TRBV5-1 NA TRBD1 CASSLGRSRQGFGKLFF TGCGCCAGCAGCTTGGGACGAAGCCGACAGGGCTTTGGGAAACTGTTTTTT
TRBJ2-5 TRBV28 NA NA CASSPGQLQETQYF TGTGCCAGCAGCCCCGGACAGCTTCAAGAGACCCAGTACTTC
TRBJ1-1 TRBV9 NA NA CASSVVTDMNTEAFF TGTGCCAGCAGCGTAGTTACAGACATGAACACTGAAGCTTTCTTT
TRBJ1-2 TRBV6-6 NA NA CASRRSTGDYGYTF TGTGCCAGCAGGCGCTCGACAGGCGACTATGGCTACACCTTC
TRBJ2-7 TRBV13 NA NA CASSRGSSKLYEQYF TGTGCCAGCAGCCGTGGGTCTAGCAAACTCTACGAGCAGTACTTC
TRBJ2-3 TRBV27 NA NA CASSSSRTDTQYF TGTGCCAGCAGTTCCTCCCGCACAGATACGCAGTATTTT
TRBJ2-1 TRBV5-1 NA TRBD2 CASSTTSDTYNEQFF TGCGCCAGCAGCACGACTAGCGATACCTACAATGAGCAGTTCTTC
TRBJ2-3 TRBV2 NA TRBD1 CASRRQGFTDTQYF TGTGCCAGCAGAAGACAGGGGTTCACAGATACGCAGTATTTT
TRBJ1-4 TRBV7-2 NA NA CASSLVRTANEKLFF TGTGCCAGCAGCTTAGTTCGGACAGCTAATGAAAAACTGTTTTTT
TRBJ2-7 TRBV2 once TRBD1 CASSTGQGEYEQYF TGTGCCAGCAGTACCGGACAGGGGGAATACGAGCAGTACTTC
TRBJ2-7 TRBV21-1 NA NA CASIGTGGSYEQYF TGTGCCAGCATAGGGACAGGGGGCTCCTACGAGCAGTACTTC
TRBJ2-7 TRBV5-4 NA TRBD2 CASRIAGGGEQYF TGTGCCAGCAGGATAGCGGGAGGCGGAGAGCAGTACTTC
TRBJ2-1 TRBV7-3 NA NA CASSPGLSYNEQFF TGTGCCAGCAGCCCGGGACTCTCCTACAATGAGCAGTTCTTC
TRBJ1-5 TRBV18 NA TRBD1 CASSPGDSYQPQHF TGTGCCAGCTCACCTGGGGACAGCTATCAGCCCCAGCATTTT
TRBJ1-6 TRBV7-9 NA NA CASSFASSRVVHF TGTGCCAGCAGCTTTGCGTCGTCCAGGGTGGTCCACTTT
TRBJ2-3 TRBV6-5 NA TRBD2 CASSYSVGAGTDTQYF TGTGCCAGCAGTTACTCTGTGGGAGCGGGGACAGATACGCAGTATTTT
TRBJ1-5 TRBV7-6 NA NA CASSLKALVNQPQHF TGTGCCAGCAGCTTAAAAGCGTTAGTCAATCAGCCCCAGCATTTT
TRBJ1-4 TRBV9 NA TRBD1 CASSGQGVGEKLFF TGTGCCAGCAGCGGACAGGGGGTAGGAGAAAAACTGTTTTTT
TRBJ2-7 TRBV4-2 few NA CASSPTGDEQYF TGTGCCAGCAGCCCGACAGGCGACGAGCAGTACTTC
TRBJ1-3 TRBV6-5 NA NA CASRTLGTSGNTIYF TGTGCCAGCAGGACCCTCGGGACAAGTGGAAACACCATATATTTT
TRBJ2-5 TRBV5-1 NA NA CASRTSPGTTQYF TGCGCCAGCAGAACGTCCCCAGGAACGACCCAGTACTTC
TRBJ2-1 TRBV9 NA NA CASSVGVAYNEQFF TGTGCCAGCAGCGTAGGGGTAGCGTACAATGAGCAGTTCTTC
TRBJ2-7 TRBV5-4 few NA CASSLHEDEQYF TGTGCCAGCAGCTTGCACGAGGACGAGCAGTACTTC
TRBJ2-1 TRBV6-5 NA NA CASRAGSYNEQFF TGTGCCAGCAGAGCTGGTTCCTACAATGAGCAGTTCTTC